Sequencing of this T cell receptor beta chain was carried out in a study of T cells in Graves' hyperthyroidism and ophthalmopathy. Notes on the study in general: Most expanded thyroid clonotypes above 0.001 also appeared in blood.

A lack of ophthalmopathy progression within 18 months defined stable Graves' hyperthyroidism. Pregnant or lactating patients were excluded, as were those with uncontrolled infection or other autoimmune disease. There are 13 residues in the CDR3. Trimming removed 6 bases from V and 1 base from J; junction bases left unmatched: 4. Germline V gene sequence: CDR1 DFQATT, CDR2 SNEGSKA (reference sequence). This clonotype was seen many times. Antigen: not known. TCR beta CDR3 sequences were amplified from RNA transcripts. Researchers ran a first-round RT-PCR on the TCR CDR3 using the HTBI primer set. TCRdb analysed the multiplex PCR reads with MiXCR anew, one entry per CDR3 protein. The data contain roughly 700,000 distinct CDR3 sequences, around 13% of them singletons.

The sequenced material came from blood. J is TRBJ2-5 and V is TRBV20-1; 8 nucleotides match TRBD1. The TCR was taken from a woman aged 18-29 years with Graves' hyperthyroidism. The CDR3: CSAVGTGQETQYF. The CDR3 region has the DNA TGCAGTGCCGTGGGGACAGGCCAAGAGACCCAGTACTTC.